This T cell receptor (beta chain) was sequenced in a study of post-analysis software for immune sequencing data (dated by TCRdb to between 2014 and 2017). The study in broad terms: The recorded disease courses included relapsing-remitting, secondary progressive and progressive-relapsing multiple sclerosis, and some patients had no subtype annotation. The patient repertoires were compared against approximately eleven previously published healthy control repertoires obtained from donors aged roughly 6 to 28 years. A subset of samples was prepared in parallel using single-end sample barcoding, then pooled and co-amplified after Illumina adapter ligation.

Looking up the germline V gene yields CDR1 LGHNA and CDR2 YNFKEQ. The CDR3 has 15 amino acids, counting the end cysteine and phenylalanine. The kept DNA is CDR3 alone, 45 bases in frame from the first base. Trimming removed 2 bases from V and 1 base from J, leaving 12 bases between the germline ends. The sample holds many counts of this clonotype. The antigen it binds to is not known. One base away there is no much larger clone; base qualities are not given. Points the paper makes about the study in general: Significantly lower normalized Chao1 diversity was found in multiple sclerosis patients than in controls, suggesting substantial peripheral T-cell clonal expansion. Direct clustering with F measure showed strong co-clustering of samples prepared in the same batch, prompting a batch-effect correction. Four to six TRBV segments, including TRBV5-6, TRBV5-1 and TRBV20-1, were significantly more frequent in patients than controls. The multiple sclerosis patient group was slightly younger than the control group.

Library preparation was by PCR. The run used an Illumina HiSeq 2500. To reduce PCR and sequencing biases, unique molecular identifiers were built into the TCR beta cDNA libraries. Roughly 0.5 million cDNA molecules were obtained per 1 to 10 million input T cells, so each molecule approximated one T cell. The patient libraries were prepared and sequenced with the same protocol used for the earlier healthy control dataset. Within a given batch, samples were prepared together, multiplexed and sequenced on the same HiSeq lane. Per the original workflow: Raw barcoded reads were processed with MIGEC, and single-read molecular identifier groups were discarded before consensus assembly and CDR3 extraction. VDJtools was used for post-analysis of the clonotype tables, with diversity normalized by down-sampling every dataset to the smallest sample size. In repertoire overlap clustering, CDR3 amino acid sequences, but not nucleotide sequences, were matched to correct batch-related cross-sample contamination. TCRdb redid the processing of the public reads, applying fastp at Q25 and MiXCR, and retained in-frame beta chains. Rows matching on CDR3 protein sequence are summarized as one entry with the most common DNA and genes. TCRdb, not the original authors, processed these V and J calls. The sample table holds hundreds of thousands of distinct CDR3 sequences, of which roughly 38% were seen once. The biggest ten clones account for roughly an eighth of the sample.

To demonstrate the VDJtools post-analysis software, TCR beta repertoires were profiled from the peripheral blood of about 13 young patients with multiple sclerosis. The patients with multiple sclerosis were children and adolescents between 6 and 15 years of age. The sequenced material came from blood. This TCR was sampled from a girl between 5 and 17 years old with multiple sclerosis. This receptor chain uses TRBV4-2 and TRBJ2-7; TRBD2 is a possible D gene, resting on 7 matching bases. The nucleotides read TGTGCCAGCAGCCAAACGCGGGGGCCTTCCTACGAGCAGTACTTC. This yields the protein CASSQTRGPSYEQYF.